This T cell receptor (beta chain) is from a study of control samples from healthy donors and cancer patients. The method was immunoSEQ multiplex PCR; TCRdb's version includes in-frame clones alone and lacks a portion of them. The repertoire holds 90,000 to 120,000 clones, with just under 85% as singletons. The CDR3 covers 13 residues. V lost 1 base to trimming and J lost 4 bases, with 7 bases between them. Germline-derived CDR1 and CDR2 are MNHEY and SMNVEV (reference sequence). This chain connects TRBV27 to TRBJ1-1, with D unclear. Material: blood. The sequence came from a man in his late teens or twenties in good health. CDR3 region: CASSLLKSTEAFF. The CDR3, as DNA: TGTGCCAGCAGTTTATTGAAGAGCACTGAAGCTTTCTTT.